This record covers a single T cell receptor beta chain. Antigen specificity is unknown. These data come from a study of T-cell reconstitution after alpha-beta-depleted transplantation in children. Study outcomes and limitations: It was surviving recipient T cells and thymic progenitors that gave some patients high TCRbeta diversity at day 60. Several hundred rapidly expanded clones from non-depleted graft cells reportedly supplied alpha-beta T cells about two months post-transplant. Once a year had passed after transplant, T-cell counts and diversity came mostly from newly produced T cells.

Preparation of the TCRbeta library involved a method that used unique molecular identifiers. TCRdb re-called the PCR reads with MiXCR, one entry per CDR3 protein. Among around 140,000 distinct CDR3 sequences listed, around 9% were seen once. CDR3 size: 15 residues. J lost 7 bases, V lost 6 bases, and 11 bases had no gene match. The chain has TRBV12-3 or TRBV12-4 and TRBJ2-1; TRBD1 agrees at 8 bases. Specimen: PBMCs, mostly from graft donor cells, collected 180 days after TCRalphabeta/CD19-depleted stem cell transplant. The clonotype originates from a female patient aged 2-15 years who had a stem cell transplant for congenital amegakaryocytic thrombocytopenia, so the T cells may come from the graft donor. For the CDR3, the DNA is TGTGCCAGCAGCCCAGGACAGGGTCGGCGTAATGAGCAGTTCTTC. It codes for CASSPGQGRRNEQFF.